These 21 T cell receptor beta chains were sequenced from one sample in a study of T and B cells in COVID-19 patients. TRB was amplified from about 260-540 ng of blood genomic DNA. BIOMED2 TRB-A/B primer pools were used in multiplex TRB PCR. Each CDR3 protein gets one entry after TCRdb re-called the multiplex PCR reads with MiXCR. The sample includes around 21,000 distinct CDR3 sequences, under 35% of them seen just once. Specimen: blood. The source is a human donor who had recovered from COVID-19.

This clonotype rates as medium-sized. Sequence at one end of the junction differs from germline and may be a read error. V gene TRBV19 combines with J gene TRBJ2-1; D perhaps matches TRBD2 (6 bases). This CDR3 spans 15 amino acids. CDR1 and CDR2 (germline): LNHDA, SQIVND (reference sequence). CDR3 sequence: CASSVEAGPYNEQFF. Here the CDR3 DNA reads TGTGCCAGTAGTGTAGAAGCGGGTCCCTACAATGAGCAGTTCTTC.

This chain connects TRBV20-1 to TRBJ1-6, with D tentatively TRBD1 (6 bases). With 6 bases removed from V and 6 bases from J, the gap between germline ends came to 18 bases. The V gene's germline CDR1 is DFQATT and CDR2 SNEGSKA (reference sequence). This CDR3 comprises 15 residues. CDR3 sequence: CSAPTLGHPNSPLHF. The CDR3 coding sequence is TGCAGTGCCCCTACCCTGGGACACCCTAATTCACCCCTCCACTTT.

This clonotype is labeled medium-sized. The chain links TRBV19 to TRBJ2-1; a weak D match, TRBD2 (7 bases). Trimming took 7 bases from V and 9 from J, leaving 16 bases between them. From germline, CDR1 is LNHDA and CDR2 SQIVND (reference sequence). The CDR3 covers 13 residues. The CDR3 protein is CASTLGGAREQFF. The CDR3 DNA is TGTGCCAGTACCCTTGGGGGGGCGCGTGAGCAGTTCTTC.

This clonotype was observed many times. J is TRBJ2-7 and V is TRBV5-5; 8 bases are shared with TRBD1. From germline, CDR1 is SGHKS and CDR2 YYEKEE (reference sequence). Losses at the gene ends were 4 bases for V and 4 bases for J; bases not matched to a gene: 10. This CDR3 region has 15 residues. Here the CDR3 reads CASSHTGTGRYEQYF. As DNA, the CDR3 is TGTGCCAGCAGCCATACCGGGACAGGACGGTACGAGCAGTACTTC. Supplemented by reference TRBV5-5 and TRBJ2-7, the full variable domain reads DAGVTQSPTHLIKTRGQQVTLRCSPISGHKSVSWYQQVLGQGPQFIFQYYEKEERGRGNFPDRFSARQFPNYSSELNVNALLLGDSALYLCASSHTGTGRYEQYFGPGTRLTVT.

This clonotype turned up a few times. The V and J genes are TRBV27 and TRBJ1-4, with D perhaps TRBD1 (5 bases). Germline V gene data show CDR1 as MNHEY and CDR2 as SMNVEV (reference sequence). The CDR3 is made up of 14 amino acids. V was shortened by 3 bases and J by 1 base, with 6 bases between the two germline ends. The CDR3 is CASSLRGTNEKLFF. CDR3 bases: TGTGCCAGCAGTTTGAGGGGAACTAATGAAAAACTGTTTTTT. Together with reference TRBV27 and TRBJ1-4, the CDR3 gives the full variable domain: EAQVTQNPRYLITVTGKKLTVTCSQNMNHEYMSWYRQDPGLGLRQIYYSMNVEVTDKGDVPEGYKVSRKEKRNFPLILESPSPNQTSLYFCASSLRGTNEKLFFGSGTQLSVL.

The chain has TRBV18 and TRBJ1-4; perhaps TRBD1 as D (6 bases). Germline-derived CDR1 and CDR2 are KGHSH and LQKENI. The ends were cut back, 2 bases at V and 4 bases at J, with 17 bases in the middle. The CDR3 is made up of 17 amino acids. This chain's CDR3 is CASSPSLGQLRNEKLFF. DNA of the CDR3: TGTGCCAGCTCACCATCCCTCGGACAGTTGCGTAATGAAAAACTGTTTTTT.

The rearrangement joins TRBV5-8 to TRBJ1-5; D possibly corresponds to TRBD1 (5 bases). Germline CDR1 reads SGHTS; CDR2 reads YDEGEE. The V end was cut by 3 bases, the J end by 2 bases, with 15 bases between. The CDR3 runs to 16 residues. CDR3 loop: CASSSATGRGNQPQHF. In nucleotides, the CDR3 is TGTGCCAGCAGCTCCGCGACGGGCAGGGGCAATCAGCCCCAGCATTTT.

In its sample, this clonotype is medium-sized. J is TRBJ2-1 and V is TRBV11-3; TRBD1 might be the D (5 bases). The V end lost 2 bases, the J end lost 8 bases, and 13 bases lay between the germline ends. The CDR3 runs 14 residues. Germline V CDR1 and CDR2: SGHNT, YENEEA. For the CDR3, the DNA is TGTGCCAGCAGCTTACCCCAGGGATGGGATGAGCAGTTCTTC. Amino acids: CASSLPQGWDEQFF.

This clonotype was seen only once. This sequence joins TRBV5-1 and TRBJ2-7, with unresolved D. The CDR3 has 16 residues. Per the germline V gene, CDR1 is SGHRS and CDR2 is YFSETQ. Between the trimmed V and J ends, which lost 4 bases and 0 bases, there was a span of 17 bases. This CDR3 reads CASSQGQVSFSYEQYF. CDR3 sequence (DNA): TGCGCCAGCAGCCAAGGGCAGGTCAGTTTCTCCTACGAGCAGTACTTC.

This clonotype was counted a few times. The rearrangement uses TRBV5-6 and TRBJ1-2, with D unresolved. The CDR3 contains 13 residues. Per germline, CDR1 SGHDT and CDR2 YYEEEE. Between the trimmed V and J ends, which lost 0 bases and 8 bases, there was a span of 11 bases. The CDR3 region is CASSLVSQWGYTF. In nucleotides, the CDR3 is TGTGCCAGCAGCTTGGTTTCTCAGTGGGGCTACACCTTC.

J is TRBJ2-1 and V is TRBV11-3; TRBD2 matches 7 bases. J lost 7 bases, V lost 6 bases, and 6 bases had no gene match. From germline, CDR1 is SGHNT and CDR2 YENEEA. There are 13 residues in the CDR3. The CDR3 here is CASRWGGGNEQFF. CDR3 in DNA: TGTGCCAGCAGATGGGGGGGGGGTAATGAGCAGTTCTTC.

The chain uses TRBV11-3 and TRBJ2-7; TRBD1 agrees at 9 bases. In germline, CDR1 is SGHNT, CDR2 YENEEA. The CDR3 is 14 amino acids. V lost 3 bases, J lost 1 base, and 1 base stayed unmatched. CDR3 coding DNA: TGTGCCAGCAGCTTTGACAGGGGGTCCTACGAGCAGTACTTC. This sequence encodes CASSFDRGSYEQYF. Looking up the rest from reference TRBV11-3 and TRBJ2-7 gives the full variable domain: EAGVVQSPRYKIIEKKQPVAFWCNPISGHNTLYWYLQNLGQGPELLIRYENEEAVDDSQLPKDRFSAERLKGVDSTLKIQPAELGDSAVYLCASSFDRGSYEQYFGPGTRLTVT.

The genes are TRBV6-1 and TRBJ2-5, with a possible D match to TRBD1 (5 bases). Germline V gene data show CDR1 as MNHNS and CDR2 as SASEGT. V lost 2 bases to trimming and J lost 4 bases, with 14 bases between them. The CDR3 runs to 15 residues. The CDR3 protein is CASSERGSAPETQYF. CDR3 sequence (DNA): TGTGCCAGCAGTGAAAGGGGATCCGCCCCAGAGACCCAGTACTTC.

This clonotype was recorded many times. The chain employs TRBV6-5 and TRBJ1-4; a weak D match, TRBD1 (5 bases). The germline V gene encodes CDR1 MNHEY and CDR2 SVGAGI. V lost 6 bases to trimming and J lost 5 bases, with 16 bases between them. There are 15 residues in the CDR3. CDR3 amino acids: CASSNIQGANEKLFF. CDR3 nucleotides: TGTGCCAGCAGCAATATCCAGGGAGCCAATGAAAAACTGTTTTTT.

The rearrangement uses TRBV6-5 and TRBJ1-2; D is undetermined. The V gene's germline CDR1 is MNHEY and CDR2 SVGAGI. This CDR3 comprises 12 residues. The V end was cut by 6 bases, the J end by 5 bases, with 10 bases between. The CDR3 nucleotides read TGTGCCAGCAGCAGGACTGATTATGGCTACACCTTC. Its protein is CASSRTDYGYTF.

The CDR3 coding sequence is TGTGCCAGCAGCTCCAACGACAGGGCTCAGTACTTC. Amino acids: CASSSNDRAQYF. The chain is built from TRBV7-9 and TRBJ2-7, with 7 bases fitting TRBD1. The germline V gene encodes CDR1 SEHNR and CDR2 FQNEAQ (reference sequence). Trimming cost V 4 bases and J 10 bases; bases outside gene matches: 7. CDR3 length: 12 residues.

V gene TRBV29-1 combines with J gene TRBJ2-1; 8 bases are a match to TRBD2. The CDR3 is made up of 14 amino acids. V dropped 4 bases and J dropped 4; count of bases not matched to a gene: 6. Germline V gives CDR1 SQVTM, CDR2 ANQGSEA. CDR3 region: CSVGGGSVYNEQFF. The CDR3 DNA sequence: TGCAGCGTTGGCGGGGGGTCGGTGTACAATGAGCAGTTCTTC.

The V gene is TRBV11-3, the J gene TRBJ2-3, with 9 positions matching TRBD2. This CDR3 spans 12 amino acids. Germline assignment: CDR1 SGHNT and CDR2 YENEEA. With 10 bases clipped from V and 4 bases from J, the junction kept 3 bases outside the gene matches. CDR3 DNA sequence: TGTGCCACCCGACTAGCGGCAGATACGCAGTATTTT. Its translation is CATRLAADTQYF.

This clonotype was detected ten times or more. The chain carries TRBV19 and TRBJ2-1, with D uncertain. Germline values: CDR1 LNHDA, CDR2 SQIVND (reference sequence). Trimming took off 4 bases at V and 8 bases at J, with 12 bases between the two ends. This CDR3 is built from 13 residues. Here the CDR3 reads CASSTPPVHEQFF. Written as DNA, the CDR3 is TGTGCCAGTAGTACCCCCCCAGTCCATGAGCAGTTCTTC.

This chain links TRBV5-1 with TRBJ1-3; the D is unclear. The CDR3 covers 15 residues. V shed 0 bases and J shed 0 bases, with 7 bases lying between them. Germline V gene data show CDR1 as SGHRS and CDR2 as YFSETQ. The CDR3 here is CASSLGGGSGNTIYF. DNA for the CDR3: TGCGCCAGCAGCTTGGGAGGCGGCTCTGGAAACACCATATATTTT.

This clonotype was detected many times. CDR3 sequence: CASNPGGNSPLHF. The CDR3 DNA follows: TGTGCCAGTAACCCTGGGGGAAATTCACCCCTCCACTTT. This rearrangement joins TRBV19 to TRBJ1-6; tentatively, D is TRBD1 (5 bases). Germline-derived CDR1 and CDR2 are LNHDA and SQIVND (reference sequence). CDR3 length equals 13 residues. V lost 7 bases and J lost 7, with 11 bases in between.